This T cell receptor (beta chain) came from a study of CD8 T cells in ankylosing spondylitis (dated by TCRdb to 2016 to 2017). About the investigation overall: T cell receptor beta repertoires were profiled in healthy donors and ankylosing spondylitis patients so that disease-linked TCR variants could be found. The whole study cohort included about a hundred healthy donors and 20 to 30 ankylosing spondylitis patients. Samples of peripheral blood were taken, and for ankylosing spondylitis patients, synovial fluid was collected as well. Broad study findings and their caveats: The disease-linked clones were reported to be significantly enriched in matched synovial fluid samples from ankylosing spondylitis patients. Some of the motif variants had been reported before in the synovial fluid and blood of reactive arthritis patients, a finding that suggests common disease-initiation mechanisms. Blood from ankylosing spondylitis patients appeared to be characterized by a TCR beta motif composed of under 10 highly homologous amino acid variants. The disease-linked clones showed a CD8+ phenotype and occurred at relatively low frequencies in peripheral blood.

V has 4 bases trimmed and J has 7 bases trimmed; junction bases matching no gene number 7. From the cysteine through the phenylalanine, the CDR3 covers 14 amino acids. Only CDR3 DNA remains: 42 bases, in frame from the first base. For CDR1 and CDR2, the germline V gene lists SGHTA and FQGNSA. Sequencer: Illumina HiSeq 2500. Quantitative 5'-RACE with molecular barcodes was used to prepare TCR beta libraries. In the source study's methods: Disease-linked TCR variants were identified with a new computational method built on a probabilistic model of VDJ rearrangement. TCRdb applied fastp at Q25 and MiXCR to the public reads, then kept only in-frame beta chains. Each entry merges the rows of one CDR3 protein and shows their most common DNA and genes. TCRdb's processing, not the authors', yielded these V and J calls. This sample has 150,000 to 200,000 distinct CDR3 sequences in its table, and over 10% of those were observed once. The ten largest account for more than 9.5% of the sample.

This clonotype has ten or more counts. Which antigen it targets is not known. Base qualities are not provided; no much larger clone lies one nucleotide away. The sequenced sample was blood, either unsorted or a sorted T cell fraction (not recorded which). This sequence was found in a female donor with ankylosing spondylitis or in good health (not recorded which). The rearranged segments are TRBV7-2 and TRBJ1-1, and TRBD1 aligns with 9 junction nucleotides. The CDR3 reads CASSSGQGMVEAFF. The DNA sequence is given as TGTGCCAGCAGCTCAGGACAGGGGATGGTTGAAGCTTTCTTT.